Below are 29 T cell receptor beta chains sequenced from a single sample in a study of STAT5B mutations in CD4+ large granular lymphocyte leukemia. Sequencing was performed with immunoSEQ multiplex PCR; in TCRdb, only in-frame clones are kept and a portion is missing. The sample has tens of thousands of clones, 80% to 85% seen once; the top ten hold less than 0.4%. Sequencing was carried out using CD4+ T cells from blood buffy coats. The receptor source for this set is a human donor in good health.

The rearrangement joins TRBV7-3 to TRBJ1-3; the D gene is possibly TRBD1 (5 bases). The ends were cut back, 6 bases at V and 2 bases at J, with 11 bases in the middle. Germline assignment: CDR1 SGHTA and CDR2 FQGTGA. There are 14 residues in the CDR3. The CDR3 DNA reads as TGTGCCAGCAGTTCCGCAGGGCCTGGAAACACCATATATTTT. Translation gives CASSSAGPGNTIYF. Full variable domain (outside the CDR3, taken from reference TRBV7-3 and TRBJ1-3): GAGVSQTPSNKVTEKGKYVELRCDPISGHTALYWYRQSLGQGPEFLIYFQGTGAADDSGLPNDRFFAVRPEGSVSTLKIQRTERGDSAVYLCASSSAGPGNTIYFGEGSWLTVV.

The CDR3 is CAWSERDSNQPQHF. CDR3 in DNA: TGTGCCTGGAGTGAAAGGGATAGCAATCAGCCCCAGCATTTT. The V gene is TRBV30, the J gene TRBJ1-5; D gene ambiguous. The CDR3 is made up of 14 amino acids. The germline gives CDR1 GTSNPN, CDR2 SVGIG (reference sequence). V lost 1 base to trimming and J lost 0 bases, with 7 bases between them.

The chain has TRBV7-6 and TRBJ2-1; 7 bases map to TRBD2. Germline V CDR1 and CDR2: SGHVS, FNYEAQ. The CDR3 spans 19 residues. The V gene end was trimmed by 6 bases and the J gene end by 6 bases; junction bases not matched to a gene: 23. The CDR3 loop reads CASSLPRAKLGEGPNEQFF. In nucleotides, the CDR3 is TGTGCCAGCAGTCTTCCTAGGGCCAAACTTGGGGAGGGACCCAATGAGCAGTTCTTC.

This clone was observed once. The CDR3: CASSAQRGWERSTGELFF. As DNA, the CDR3 is TGCGCCAGCAGCGCGCAAAGGGGGTGGGAGCGAAGCACCGGGGAGCTGTTTTTT. This chain links TRBV10-2 with TRBJ2-2; possibly TRBD1 for D (6 bases). Germline V gene data show CDR1 as WSHSY and CDR2 as SAAADI. V was shortened by 6 bases and J by 4 bases, with 24 bases between the two germline ends. CDR3 length: 18 amino acids.

The rearrangement joins TRBV18 to TRBJ2-5; D remains unclear. The V end was cut by 3 bases, the J end by 1 base, with 6 bases between. CDR1 and CDR2 (germline): KGHSH, LQKENI. This CDR3 has 13 amino acids. The CDR3 spells CASSPGFQETQYF. The CDR3 DNA is TGTGCCAGCTCACCGGGATTCCAAGAGACCCAGTACTTC.

CDR3 nucleotides: TGTGCCAGCAGCCCAACCAGGACGGGTACCTACGAGCAGTACTTC. This codes for CASSPTRTGTYEQYF. The V gene is TRBV7-8, the J gene TRBJ2-7; D unclear. Germline assignment: CDR1 SGHVS and CDR2 FQNEAQ. The length of the CDR3 is 15 residues. Trimming shortened V by 5 bases and J by 2 bases, and 16 bases separated the two germline ends.

This chain joins TRBV14 and TRBJ2-1, with D possibly being TRBD1 (6 bases). V lost 8 bases, J lost 3 bases, and 11 bases lay in between. The CDR3 contains 13 residues. Germline assignment: CDR1 SGHDN and CDR2 FVKESK. DNA for the CDR3: TGTGCCAGCCAGGGGACACTCTACAATGAGCAGTTCTTC. Translation: CASQGTLYNEQFF.

V is TRBV11-2 and J is TRBJ2-1; tentative D call: TRBD2 (6 bases). The germline V gene has CDR1 SGHAT and CDR2 FQNNGV. V was trimmed by 6 bases and J by 2 bases, leaving 14 bases between them. The CDR3 loop spans 15 amino acids. The CDR3, as DNA: TGTGCCAGCAGGGAGGCGGGGTCTACCTACAATGAGCAGTTCTTC. Amino acids: CASREAGSTYNEQFF. Filled out from reference TRBV11-2 and TRBJ2-1, the complete variable domain reads EAGVAQSPRYKIIEKRQSVAFWCNPISGHATLYWYQQILGQGPKLLIQFQNNGVVDDSQLPKDRFSAERLKGVDSTLKIQPAKLEDSAVYLCASREAGSTYNEQFFGPGTRLTVL.

This clone was seen once. The chain is built from TRBV7-2 and TRBJ2-2; TRBD1 matches 8 bases. Germline lookup yields CDR1 SGHTA and CDR2 FQGNSA. The CDR3 is 15 amino acids. Trimming at V came to 6 bases and at J to 7 bases, leaving 10 bases not matched to a gene. The CDR3 is CASSQSTGAGGELFF. The CDR3 nucleotides read TGTGCCAGCAGTCAATCGACAGGGGCGGGCGGGGAGCTGTTTTTT.

Only one count was recorded for this clone. This rearrangement joins TRBV9 to TRBJ2-1; unclear D gene. This CDR3 region has 14 residues. V gave up 2 bases and J gave up 8 bases, with 14 bases separating them. Germline values: CDR1 SGDLS, CDR2 YYNGEE. The CDR3 DNA sequence: TGTGCCAGCAGCGTTAGACCTTCGTTGGATGAGCAGTTCTTC. It is translated as CASSVRPSLDEQFF.

The rearrangement joins TRBV28 to TRBJ2-1; TRBD2 aligns across 7 bases. Trimming removed 2 bases from V and 9 bases from J; junction bases left unmatched: 10. Germline V lookup: CDR1 MDHEN, CDR2 SYDVKM. CDR3 length: 15 amino acids. CDR3 nucleotide sequence: TGTGCCAGCAGTTTAGACGGGGGGATGCAAGGTGAGCAGTTCTTC. Protein product: CASSLDGGMQGEQFF.

This clone was found a few times. The chain links TRBV29-1 to TRBJ1-1; no definite D call. CDR1 and CDR2 from the germline V gene are SQVTM and ANQGSEA. The CDR3 runs to 14 residues. Trimming left V 6 bases short and J 3 bases short, with 17 bases between. CDR3 region: CSVAVDLTYTEAFF. In DNA, the CDR3 is TGCAGCGTCGCGGTGGACCTCACCTACACTGAAGCTTTCTTT.

J is TRBJ1-5 and V is TRBV20-1; D is unresolved. Deletions cut 7 bases from V and 2 bases from J, with 6 bases between. The CDR3 has 11 residues. Germline-derived CDR1 and CDR2 are DFQATT and SNEGSKA (reference sequence). The CDR3 spells CSGARNQPQHF. CDR3 in DNA: TGCAGTGGGGCCCGCAATCAGCCCCAGCATTTT.

The CDR3 reads CASGYRGSGNTIYF. The DNA of the CDR3 is TGTGCCAGCGGCTACAGGGGATCAGGAAACACCATATATTTT. The chain uses TRBV2 and TRBJ1-3; 7 bases map to TRBD1. Germline V lookup: CDR1 SNHLY, CDR2 FYNNEI. CDR3 size: 14 residues. Trimming at V came to 8 bases and at J to 4 bases, leaving 8 bases not matched to a gene.

The chain is built from TRBV6-5 and TRBJ2-1, with D maybe TRBD1 (7 bases). V lost 4 bases and J 0 bases, leaving 13 bases between the germline ends. Germline V gene lookup returns CDR1 MNHEY and CDR2 SVGAGI. CDR3 length: 16 amino acids. The CDR3 coding sequence is TGTGCCAGCAGTTCCCAGGGGGGCCCCTCCTACAATGAGCAGTTCTTC. Residues: CASSSQGGPSYNEQFF.

J is TRBJ1-6 and V is TRBV29-1, with D uncertain. This CDR3 comprises 13 residues. With 3 bases removed from V and 12 bases from J, the gap between germline ends came to 15 bases. CDR1 SQVTM and CDR2 ANQGSEA come from the germline V gene. CDR3 loop: CSVERGRGLPLHF. CDR3 in DNA: TGCAGCGTTGAGCGGGGTCGAGGTCTACCCCTCCACTTT.

The rearrangement joins TRBV7-3 to TRBJ2-3; D possibly matches TRBD1 or TRBD2 (5 bases each). CDR1 and CDR2 (germline): SGHTA, FQGTGA. The V end lost 1 base, the J end lost 4 bases, and 15 bases lay between the germline ends. CDR3 length: 16 residues. The CDR3: CASSLSLRGRADTQYF. CDR3 coding DNA: TGTGCCAGCAGCTTAAGTTTACGGGGCCGGGCAGATACGCAGTATTTT.

Comment on this clone: A junction end diverges from the germline sequence, so it may reflect a read error. The CDR3 nucleotides read TGTGCCAGCAGGGACAGGGGGGCGGCATATGGCTACTCCTTC. Protein product: CASRDRGAAYGYSF. The chain couples TRBV2 to TRBJ1-2; TRBD1 aligns across 10 bases. The germline V gene has CDR1 SNHLY and CDR2 FYNNEI. This CDR3 is 14 amino acids long. Combining the CDR3 with reference TRBV2 and TRBJ1-2 gives the whole variable domain EPEVTQTPSHQVTQMGQEVILRCVPISNHLYFYWYRQILGQKVEFLVSFYNNEISEKSEIFDDQFSVERPDGSNFTLKIRSTKLEDSAMYFCASRDRGAAYGYSFGSGTRLTVV.

A single count supports this clone. The chain uses TRBV30 and TRBJ1-1; D possibly corresponds to TRBD1 (5 bases). Germline CDR1 GTSNPN, CDR2 SVGIG (reference sequence). Trimming removed 0 bases from V and 8 bases from J, with 16 bases in between. This CDR3 has 14 amino acids. The CDR3 reads CAWSVLMGGGEAFF. Written as DNA, the CDR3 is TGTGCCTGGAGTGTATTGATGGGGGGTGGAGAAGCTTTCTTT.

The rearrangement links TRBV5-6 to TRBJ1-2, with 8 bases lining up with TRBD1. The CDR3 has 15 amino acids. The ends lost 2 bases at V and 5 bases at J; junction bases unmatched: 8. The germline CDR1 and CDR2 sequences are SGHDT and YYEEEE. The CDR3, as DNA: TGTGCCAGCAGCTTCCGGGACAGGTTTGGGTATGGCTACACCTTC. Its protein is CASSFRDRFGYGYTF.

This chain uses TRBV2 with TRBJ1-5; TRBD1 matches at 9 bases. V shed 7 bases and J 4 bases; nucleotides not matched to a gene: 5. CDR1 SNHLY and CDR2 FYNNEI come from the germline V gene. This CDR3 contains 14 residues. This CDR3 reads CASNPQGANQPQHF. The CDR3, as DNA: TGTGCCAGCAACCCACAGGGGGCTAATCAGCCCCAGCATTTT.

This chain connects TRBV6-1 to TRBJ2-5, with D possibly being TRBD2 (5 bases). With 5 bases removed from V and 5 bases from J, the gap between germline ends came to 9 bases. CDR3 length equals 12 residues. Per germline, CDR1 MNHNS and CDR2 SASEGT. CDR3 DNA sequence: TGTGCCAGCAGTCCACAGCGGGAGACCCAGTACTTC. Translation gives CASSPQRETQYF.

The chain carries TRBV19 and TRBJ1-5; no definite D call. Trimming stripped 5 bases from V and 1 base from J, with 21 bases between. This CDR3 is 18 amino acids long. Germline V gene data show CDR1 as LNHDA and CDR2 as SQIVND (reference sequence). CDR3 amino acids: CASSPRKKQSGSNQPQHF. CDR3 DNA sequence: TGTGCCAGTAGTCCGCGCAAAAAACAGTCGGGGAGCAATCAGCCCCAGCATTTT.

This chain links TRBV10-1 with TRBJ2-7; 8 positions agree with TRBD1. This CDR3 has 14 amino acids. Germline V CDR1 and CDR2: WNHNN, SYGVQD (reference sequence). The V and J ends lost 3 bases and 2 bases, in that order; junction bases with no gene match: 3. The CDR3 here is CASSDGTGTYEQYF. CDR3 coding DNA: TGCGCCAGCAGTGACGGGACAGGTACCTACGAGCAGTACTTC.

The chain couples TRBV11-3 to TRBJ1-2; 8 bases are a match to TRBD1. The CDR3 is 12 residues long. CDR1 and CDR2 from the germline V gene are SGHNT and YENEEA. After removal of 5 bases from V and 7 bases from J, the junction contained 3 bases not matched to a gene. The CDR3 DNA sequence: TGTGCCAGCAGCATCGGACAGGGTGGCTACACCTTC. Its protein product is CASSIGQGGYTF.

Only one count was recorded for this clone. DNA for the CDR3: TGTGCCAGCAGCTTTAGCAGTACCCCCTACGAGCAGTACTTC. Protein: CASSFSSTPYEQYF. This rearrangement joins TRBV7-2 to TRBJ2-7; D remains unclear. The CDR3 has 14 amino acids. V lost 3 bases to trimming and J lost 2 bases, with 11 bases between them. Germline V gene lookup returns CDR1 SGHTA and CDR2 FQGNSA.

The chain links TRBV5-6 to TRBJ2-3; TRBD1 aligns across 12 bases. The CDR3 contains 15 residues. Unmatched junction bases numbered 6, after V lost 5 bases and J lost 5 bases. The germline CDR1 and CDR2 sequences are SGHDT and YYEEEE. CDR3 region: CASSGDRGREDTQYF. CDR3 bases: TGTGCCAGCAGTGGGGACAGGGGGCGCGAAGATACGCAGTATTTT.

The chain recombines TRBV4-2 with TRBJ1-5, with 7 bases matching TRBD1. V shed 4 bases and J 5 bases; nucleotides not matched to a gene: 8. CDR1 LGHNA and CDR2 YNFKEQ come from the germline V gene. This CDR3 spans 15 amino acids. The CDR3 is CASSPWTGGDQPQHF. The CDR3 nucleotides read TGTGCCAGCAGCCCGTGGACAGGAGGAGATCAGCCCCAGCATTTT.

V gene TRBV14 combines with J gene TRBJ1-2; D call uncertain. Germline-derived CDR1 and CDR2 are SGHDN and FVKESK. This CDR3 spans 16 amino acids. The V gene lost 0 bases and the J gene lost 1 base, with 12 bases spanning the gap. The CDR3 nucleotides are TGTGCCAGCAGCCAAGAAGGGAGAAAAAATAACTATGGCTACACCTTC. Its protein product is CASSQEGRKNNYGYTF.